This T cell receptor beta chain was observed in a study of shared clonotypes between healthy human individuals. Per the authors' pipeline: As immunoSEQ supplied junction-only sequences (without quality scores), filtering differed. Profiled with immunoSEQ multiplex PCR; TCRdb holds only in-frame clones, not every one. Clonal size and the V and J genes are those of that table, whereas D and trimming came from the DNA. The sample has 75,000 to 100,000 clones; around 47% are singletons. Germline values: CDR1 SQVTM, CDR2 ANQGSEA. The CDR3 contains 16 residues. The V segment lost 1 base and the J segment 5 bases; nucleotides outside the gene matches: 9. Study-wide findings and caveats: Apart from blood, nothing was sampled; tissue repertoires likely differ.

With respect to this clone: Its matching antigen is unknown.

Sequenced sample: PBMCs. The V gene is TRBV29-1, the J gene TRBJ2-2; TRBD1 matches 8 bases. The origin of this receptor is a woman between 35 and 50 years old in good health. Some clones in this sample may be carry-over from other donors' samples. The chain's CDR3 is CSVEARAGGGTGELFF. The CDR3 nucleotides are TGCAGCGTTGAAGCTCGGGCAGGGGGCGGTACCGGGGAGCTGTTTTTT.